Shown below are 9 T cell receptor beta chains from a single sample sequenced in a study of cytomegalovirus exposure and HLA in healthy donors. This table comes from immunoSEQ multiplex PCR, and its TCRdb copy is limited to in-frame clones, with some not included. This sample has about 79,000 clones; under 95% occur once, and the top ten carry 3.6%. Sequenced input: PBMCs. These receptors were taken from a woman aged 25 to 39 in good health and CMV-seronegative.

The rearrangement links TRBV6-5 to TRBJ1-4, with D tentatively TRBD1 (5 bases). CDR1 is MNHEY, CDR2 SVGAGI, per germline. Between the trimmed V and J ends, which lost 6 bases and 0 bases, there was a span of 8 bases. This CDR3 spans 14 amino acids. In DNA form, the CDR3 reads TGTGCCAGCAGCATGACAGCAACTAATGAAAAACTGTTTTTT. It translates to CASSMTATNEKLFF.

The rearrangement links TRBV5-1 to TRBJ2-1; 9 bases fit TRBD2. Trimming took 3 bases from V and 0 from J; bases not matched to a gene: 10. The CDR3 consists of 18 residues. Per germline, CDR1 SGHRS and CDR2 YFSETQ. As DNA, the CDR3 is TGCGCCAGCAGCTCCCTGGCGGGGGGGACGGGCTCCTACAATGAGCAGTTCTTC. It encodes CASSSLAGGTGSYNEQFF.

This sequence joins TRBV19 and TRBJ2-5; 11 bases align to TRBD1. This CDR3 comprises 14 residues. The trim removed 6 bases at V and 3 bases at J, leaving 3 bases unmatched. Germline V gene sequence: CDR1 LNHDA, CDR2 SQIVND (reference sequence). CDR3 sequence: CASRGTGGKETQYF. DNA for the CDR3: TGTGCCAGTAGAGGGACAGGGGGAAAAGAGACCCAGTACTTC.

The chain carries TRBV7-8 and TRBJ1-4, with 7 bases that match TRBD1. Looked up from germline, CDR1 is SGHVS and CDR2 is FQNEAQ. V trimming: 5 bases; J trimming: 3 bases; junction bases outside the gene matches: 12. The CDR3 contains 17 residues. The CDR3: CASSAPTGAAANEKLFF. CDR3 bases: TGTGCCAGCAGCGCGCCCACAGGGGCAGCGGCTAATGAAAAACTGTTTTTT.

This rearrangement joins TRBV6-1 to TRBJ1-2, with TRBD1 as a possible D gene (5 bases). Germline-derived CDR1 and CDR2 are MNHNS and SASEGT. The V end was cut by 1 base, the J end by 7 bases, with 19 bases between. This CDR3 is 16 amino acids long. CDR3 DNA sequence: TGTGCCAGCAGTGAAGAGTCATTAAGGCAGGGCGGTGGCTACACCTTC. This sequence encodes CASSEESLRQGGGYTF.

The V gene is TRBV2, the J gene TRBJ2-3; 9 positions agree with TRBD1. With V trimmed by 4 bases and J by 1 base, 3 bases remained unmatched. The CDR3 runs 15 residues. Germline assignment: CDR1 SNHLY and CDR2 FYNNEI. For the CDR3, the DNA is TGTGCCAGCAGTGTTCGGACAGGGGGCACAGATACGCAGTATTTT. This codes for CASSVRTGGTDTQYF.

The chain has TRBV6-1 and TRBJ1-5; perhaps TRBD1 as D (6 bases). V gave up 4 bases and J gave up 1 base, with 17 bases separating them. Germline CDR1 reads MNHNS; CDR2 reads SASEGT. The CDR3 has 17 residues. This CDR3 reads CASSARIQGLSNQPQHF. In nucleotides, the CDR3 is TGTGCCAGCAGTGCCCGAATTCAGGGGCTCAGCAATCAGCCCCAGCATTTT.

This chain links TRBV28 with TRBJ1-2; D gene unclear. CDR3 size: 14 residues. The germline V and J ends were trimmed by 4 bases and 5 bases, with 14 bases remaining between them. Germline CDR1 is MDHEN and CDR2 is SYDVKM. The CDR3 spells CASSSVGEGYGYTF. The CDR3 DNA reads as TGTGCCAGCAGTTCCGTTGGAGAGGGTTATGGCTACACCTTC.

The chain combines TRBV27 with TRBJ2-3; D gene unclear. The CDR3 covers 14 residues. CDR1 and CDR2 (germline): MNHEY, SMNVEV (reference sequence). Trimming took off 0 bases at V and 6 bases at J, with 10 bases between the two ends. The CDR3: CASSLSRESDTQYF. The CDR3 DNA sequence: TGTGCCAGCAGTTTATCGCGCGAGTCGGATACGCAGTATTTT.